This T cell receptor (beta chain) was retrieved from a study of shared clonotypes between healthy human individuals. Points from the study as a whole: Some naive CD4 clonotypes, roughly 4.8%, turned up in common across several donors.

Generated by immunoSEQ multiplex PCR, the TCRdb table keeps only in-frame clones and is missing some. The table has about 1,900,000 clones, just under 95% seen once. Concerning this clone itself: Its matching antigen is unknown.

Naive CD8 cells lacked CD45RO, underwent positive selection for CCR7 and left out terminally differentiated effector memory CD45RA+ cells. Nashville, Tennessee was home to all donors, each a Caucasian adult. The V gene end was trimmed by 5 bases and the J gene end by 6 bases; junction bases not matched to a gene: 5. The germline V gene has CDR1 MNHEY and CDR2 SMNVEV (reference sequence). The CDR3 runs 14 residues. The chain is built from TRBV27 and TRBJ2-3; 10 bases align to TRBD1. Material: naive CD8+ T cells sorted from blood. This clonotype was obtained from a man aged 18 to 30 in good health. The DNA of the CDR3 is TGTGCCAGCAGTGTGACAGGGGGCAGGGATACGCAGTATTTT. Translating it yields CASSVTGGRDTQYF.